This TCR beta chain was sequenced during a study of T-cell reconstitution after alpha-beta-depleted transplantation in children. Study-wide results and caveats: Recipient T cells and thymic progenitors that survived gave rise to the high TCRbeta diversity observed at day 60 in some patients. Alpha-beta T cells about two months after transplant reportedly derived from several hundred expanded graft clones.

V shed 4 bases, J shed 4 bases, and the junction held 8 bases outside the gene matches. The CDR3 has 17 amino acids. In germline, CDR1 is SGDLS, CDR2 YYNGEE. The TCRbeta library incorporated unique molecular identifiers. Each CDR3 protein gets one entry after TCRdb re-called the PCR reads with MiXCR. The sample has about 110,000 distinct CDR3 sequences; approximately 6% are singletons. This clonotype was observed many times. The target antigen is unknown. The clonotype comes from a male patient under 10 years old who had a stem cell transplant for acute lymphoblastic leukemia, so the T cells may come from the graft donor. The material sequenced was PBMCs, mostly from graft donor cells, taken 360 days after TCRalphabeta/CD19-depleted stem cell transplant. This rearrangement joins TRBV9 to TRBJ2-5; 15 bases fit TRBD2. The CDR3 region is CASSHPRGLAGGETQYF. CDR3 bases: TGTGCCAGCAGCCATCCACGGGGACTAGCGGGAGGAGAGACCCAGTACTTC.